The sequence of this TCR beta chain was determined in a study of shared clonotypes between healthy human individuals. Study at large: The donor group consisted of two women and three men, aged 18 to 49.

The assay was immunoSEQ multiplex PCR, and TCRdb's table has in-frame clones only and misses some. The table lists millions of clones, more than 90% of them singletons. This CDR3 is built from 15 residues. From germline, CDR1 is PRHDT and CDR2 FYEKMQ (reference sequence). Between the trimmed V and J ends, which lost 0 bases and 2 bases, there was a span of 11 bases. The sequenced sample was naive CD4+ T cells sorted from blood. Subset reported: CD45RA+ positively selected. This receptor was identified in a young man in good health. The V gene is TRBV13, the J gene TRBJ2-7; no reliable D call. The CDR3 region is CASSLGGYDPYEQYF. CDR3 DNA: TGTGCCAGCAGCTTAGGGGGGTACGACCCCTACGAGCAGTACTTC.